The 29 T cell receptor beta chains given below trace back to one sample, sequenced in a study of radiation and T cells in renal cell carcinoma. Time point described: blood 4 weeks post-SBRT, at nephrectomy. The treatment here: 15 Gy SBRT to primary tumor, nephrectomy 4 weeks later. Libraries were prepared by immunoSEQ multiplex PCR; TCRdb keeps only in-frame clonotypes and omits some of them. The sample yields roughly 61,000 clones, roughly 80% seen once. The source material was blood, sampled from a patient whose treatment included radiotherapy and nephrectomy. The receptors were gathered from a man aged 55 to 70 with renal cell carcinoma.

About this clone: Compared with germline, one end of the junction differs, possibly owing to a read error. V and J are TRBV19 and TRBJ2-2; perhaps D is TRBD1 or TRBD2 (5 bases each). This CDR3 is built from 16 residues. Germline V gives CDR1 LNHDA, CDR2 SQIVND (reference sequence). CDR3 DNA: TGTGCCAGTAGAGTGGGGGACCTCAGTTACACCGGGGAGCTGTCTTTT. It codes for CASRVGDLSYTGELSF.

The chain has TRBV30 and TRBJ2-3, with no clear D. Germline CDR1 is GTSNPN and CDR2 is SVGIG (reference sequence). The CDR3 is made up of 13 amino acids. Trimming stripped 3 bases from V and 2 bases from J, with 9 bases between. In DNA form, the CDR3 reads TGTGCCTGGAGCCTTAGCTACACAGATACGCAGTATTTT. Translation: CAWSLSYTDTQYF.

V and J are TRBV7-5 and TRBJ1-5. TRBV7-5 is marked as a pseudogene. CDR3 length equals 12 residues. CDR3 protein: CVRSFGNQPQHF. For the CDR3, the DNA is TGTGTCAGAAGCTTTGGCAATCAGCCCCAGCATTTT.

The CDR3: CASREDSRTEAFF. CDR3 sequence (DNA): TGTGCCAGCAGGGAGGACTCGAGGACTGAAGCTTTCTTT. The V and J genes are TRBV25-1 and TRBJ1-1; D remains unclear. Germline lookup yields CDR1 MGHDK and CDR2 SYGVNS. V was pared by 6 bases and J by 5 bases, with 13 bases between. This CDR3 comprises 13 residues.

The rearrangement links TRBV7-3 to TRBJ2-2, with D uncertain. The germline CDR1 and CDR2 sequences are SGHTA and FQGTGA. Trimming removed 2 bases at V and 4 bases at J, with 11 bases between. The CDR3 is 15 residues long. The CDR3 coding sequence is TGTGCCAGCAGCTTAGGCATGTCCGGCACCGGGGAGCTGTTTTTT. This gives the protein CASSLGMSGTGELFF.

CDR3 nucleotides: TGTGCCTGCACCGGGAATGGGGGGTTCGAGCAGTACGTC. It translates to CACTGNGGFEQYV. This chain uses TRBV30 with TRBJ2-7; D is possibly TRBD2 (6 bases). The CDR3 runs 13 residues. Between the trimmed V and J ends, which lost 6 bases and 6 bases, there was a span of 18 bases. Germline assignment: CDR1 GTSNPN and CDR2 SVGIG (reference sequence).

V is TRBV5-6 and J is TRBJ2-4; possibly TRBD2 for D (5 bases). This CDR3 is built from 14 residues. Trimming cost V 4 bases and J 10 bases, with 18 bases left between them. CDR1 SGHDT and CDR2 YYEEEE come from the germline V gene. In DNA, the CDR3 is TGTGCCAGCAGCACCACCGGGATTAGATTTATTCAGTACTTC. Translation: CASSTTGIRFIQYF.

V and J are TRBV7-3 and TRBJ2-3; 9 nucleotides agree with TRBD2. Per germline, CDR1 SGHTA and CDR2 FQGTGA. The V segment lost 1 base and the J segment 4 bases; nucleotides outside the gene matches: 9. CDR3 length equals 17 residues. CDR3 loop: CASSLIVLAGQSDTQYF. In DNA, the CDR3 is TGTGCCAGCAGCTTAATCGTCCTAGCGGGGCAGTCAGATACGCAGTATTTT.

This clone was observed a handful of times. The CDR3 nucleotides are TGCGCCAGCAGCCAAGATGCCCGTAACTATGGCTACACCTTC. It translates to CASSQDARNYGYTF. The gene calls are TRBV4-1 and TRBJ1-2; the D is unclear. The germline CDR1 and CDR2 sequences are MGHRA and YSYEKL. The CDR3 length is 14 residues. Trimming shortened V by 0 bases and J by 1 base, and 6 bases separated the two germline ends.

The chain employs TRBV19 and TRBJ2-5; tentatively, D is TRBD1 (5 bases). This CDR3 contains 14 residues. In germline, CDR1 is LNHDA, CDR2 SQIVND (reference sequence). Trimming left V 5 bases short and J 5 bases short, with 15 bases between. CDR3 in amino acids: CASSDSVGSETQYF. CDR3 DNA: TGTGCCAGTAGTGACAGCGTGGGATCGGAGACCCAGTACTTC.

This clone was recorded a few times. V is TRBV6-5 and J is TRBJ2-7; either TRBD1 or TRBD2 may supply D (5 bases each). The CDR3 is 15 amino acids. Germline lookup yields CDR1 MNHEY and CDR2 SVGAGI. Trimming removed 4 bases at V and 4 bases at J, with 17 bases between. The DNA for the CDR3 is TGTGCCAGCAGTTTGGCTTACCGGGACGGGTACGAGCAGTACTTC. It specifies CASSLAYRDGYEQYF.

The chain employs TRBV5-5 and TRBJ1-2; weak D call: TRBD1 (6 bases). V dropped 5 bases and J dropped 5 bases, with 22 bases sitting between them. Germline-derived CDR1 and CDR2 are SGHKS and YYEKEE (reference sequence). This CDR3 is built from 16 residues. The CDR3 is CASSQNPQGRLYGYTF. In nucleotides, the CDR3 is TGTGCCAGCAGTCAAAACCCACAGGGTAGGCTGTATGGCTACACCTTC.

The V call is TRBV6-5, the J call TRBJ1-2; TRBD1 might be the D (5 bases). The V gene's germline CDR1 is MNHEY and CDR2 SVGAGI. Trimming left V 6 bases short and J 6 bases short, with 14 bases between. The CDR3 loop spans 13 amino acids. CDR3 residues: CASSPGGGDGYTF. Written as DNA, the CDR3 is TGTGCCAGCAGCCCAGGAGGAGGGGATGGCTACACCTTC.

The CDR3 sequence: CASSGPTRTSTDTQYF. CDR3 DNA sequence: TGTGCCAGCAGCGGGCCCACGCGGACTAGCACAGATACGCAGTATTTT. The chain carries TRBV5-5 and TRBJ2-3; possible D gene TRBD2, 5 bases. Germline V lookup: CDR1 SGHKS, CDR2 YYEKEE (reference sequence). This CDR3 is 16 amino acids long. The germline V and J ends were trimmed by 4 bases and 0 bases, with 15 bases remaining between them.

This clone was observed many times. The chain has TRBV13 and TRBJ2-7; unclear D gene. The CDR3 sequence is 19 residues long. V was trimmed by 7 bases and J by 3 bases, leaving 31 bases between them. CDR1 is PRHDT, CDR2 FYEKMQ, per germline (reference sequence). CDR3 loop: CASIPRVLMIPPIDYEQYV. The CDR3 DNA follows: TGTGCCAGCATCCCCCGGGTGCTCATGATACCCCCCATAGACTACGAGCAGTACGTC.

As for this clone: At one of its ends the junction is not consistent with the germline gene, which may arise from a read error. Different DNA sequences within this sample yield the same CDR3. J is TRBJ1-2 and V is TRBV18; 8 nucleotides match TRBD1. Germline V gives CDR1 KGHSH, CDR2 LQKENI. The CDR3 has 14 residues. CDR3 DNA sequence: TGTGCTAGCTCACCACTACAGGGGGACTATGGCTACACCTTC. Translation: CASSPLQGDYGYTF.

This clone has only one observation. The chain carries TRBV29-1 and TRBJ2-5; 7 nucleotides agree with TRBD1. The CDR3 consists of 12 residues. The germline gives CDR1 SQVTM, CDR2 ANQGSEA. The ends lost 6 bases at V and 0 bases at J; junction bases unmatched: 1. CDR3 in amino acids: CSVDRDQETQYF. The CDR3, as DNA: TGCAGCGTCGACAGGGACCAAGAGACCCAGTACTTC.

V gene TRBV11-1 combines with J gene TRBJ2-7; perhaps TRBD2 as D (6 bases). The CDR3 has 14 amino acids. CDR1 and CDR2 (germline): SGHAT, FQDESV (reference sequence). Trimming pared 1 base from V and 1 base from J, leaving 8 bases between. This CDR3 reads CASSLGLASYEQYV. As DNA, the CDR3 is TGTGCCAGCAGCTTAGGTCTAGCGTCCTACGAGCAGTACGTC.

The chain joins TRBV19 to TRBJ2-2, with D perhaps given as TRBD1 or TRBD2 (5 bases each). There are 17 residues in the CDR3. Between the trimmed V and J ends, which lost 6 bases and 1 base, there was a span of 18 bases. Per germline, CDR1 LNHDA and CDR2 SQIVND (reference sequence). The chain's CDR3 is CASRDQTGRKNTGELFF. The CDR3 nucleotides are TGTGCCAGTAGAGACCAGACGGGGCGGAAGAACACCGGGGAGCTGTTTTTT.

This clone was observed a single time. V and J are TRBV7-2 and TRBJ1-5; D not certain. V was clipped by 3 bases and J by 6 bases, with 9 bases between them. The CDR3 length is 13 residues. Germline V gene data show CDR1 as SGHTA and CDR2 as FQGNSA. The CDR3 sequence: CASSFLDGQPQHF. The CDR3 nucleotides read TGTGCCAGCAGCTTTTTAGACGGTCAGCCCCAGCATTTT.

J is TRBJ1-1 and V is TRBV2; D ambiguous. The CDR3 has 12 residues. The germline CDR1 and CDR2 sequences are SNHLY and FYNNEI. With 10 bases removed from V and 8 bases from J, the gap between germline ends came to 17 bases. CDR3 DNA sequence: TGTGCCACTTCCTTTCAGGCATACGAAGCTTTCTTT. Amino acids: CATSFQAYEAFF. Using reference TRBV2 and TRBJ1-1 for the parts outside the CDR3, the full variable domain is EPEVTQTPSHQVTQMGQEVILRCVPISNHLYFYWYRQILGQKVEFLVSFYNNEISEKSEIFDDQFSVERPDGSNFTLKIRSTKLEDSAMYFCATSFQAYEAFFGQGTRLTVV.

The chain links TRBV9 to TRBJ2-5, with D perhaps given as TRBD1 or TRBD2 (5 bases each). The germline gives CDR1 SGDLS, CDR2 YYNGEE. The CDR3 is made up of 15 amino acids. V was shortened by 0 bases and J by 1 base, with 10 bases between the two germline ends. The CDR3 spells CASSVGGASQETQYF. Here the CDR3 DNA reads TGTGCCAGCAGCGTAGGAGGGGCTTCCCAAGAGACCCAGTACTTC.

DNA for the CDR3: TGTGCCTGGAGTTCAGGACGGGATTCACCCCTCCACTTT. Amino acids: CAWSSGRDSPLHF. The V and J genes are TRBV30 and TRBJ1-6, with D hard to call. The CDR3 covers 13 residues. Trimming shortened V by 2 bases and J by 8 bases, and 10 bases separated the two germline ends. Germline V gene sequence: CDR1 GTSNPN, CDR2 SVGIG (reference sequence).

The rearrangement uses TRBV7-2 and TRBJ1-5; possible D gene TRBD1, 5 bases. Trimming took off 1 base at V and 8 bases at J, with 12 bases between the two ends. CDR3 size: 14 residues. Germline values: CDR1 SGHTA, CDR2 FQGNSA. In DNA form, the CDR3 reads TGTGCCAGCAGCTTAGGGGGGTTGAGGGAGCCCCAGCATTTT. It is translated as CASSLGGLREPQHF.

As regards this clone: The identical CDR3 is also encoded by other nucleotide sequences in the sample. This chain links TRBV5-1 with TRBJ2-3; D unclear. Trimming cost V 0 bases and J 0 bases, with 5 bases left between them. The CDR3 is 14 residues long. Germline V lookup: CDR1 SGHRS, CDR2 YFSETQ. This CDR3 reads CASSLGTSTDTQYF. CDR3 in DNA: TGCGCCAGCAGCTTGGGTACTAGCACAGATACGCAGTATTTT.

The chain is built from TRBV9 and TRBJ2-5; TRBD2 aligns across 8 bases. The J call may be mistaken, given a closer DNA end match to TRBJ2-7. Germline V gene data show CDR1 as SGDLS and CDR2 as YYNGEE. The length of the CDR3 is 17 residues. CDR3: CASSPDGGVYSSYEQYF. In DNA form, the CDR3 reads TGTGCCAGCAGCCCCGACGGGGGGGTTTATAGCTCCTACGAGCAGTACTTC.

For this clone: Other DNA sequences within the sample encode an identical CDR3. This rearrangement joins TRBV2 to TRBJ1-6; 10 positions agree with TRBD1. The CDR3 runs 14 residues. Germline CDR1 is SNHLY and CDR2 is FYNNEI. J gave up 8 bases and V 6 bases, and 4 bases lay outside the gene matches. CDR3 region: CASSRDRGYSPLHF. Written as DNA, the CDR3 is TGTGCCAGCAGCCGGGACAGGGGTTATTCACCCCTCCACTTT. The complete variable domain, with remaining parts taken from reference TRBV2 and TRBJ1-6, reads EPEVTQTPSHQVTQMGQEVILRCVPISNHLYFYWYRQILGQKVEFLVSFYNNEISEKSEIFDDQFSVERPDGSNFTLKIRSTKLEDSAMYFCASSRDRGYSPLHFGNGTRLTVT.

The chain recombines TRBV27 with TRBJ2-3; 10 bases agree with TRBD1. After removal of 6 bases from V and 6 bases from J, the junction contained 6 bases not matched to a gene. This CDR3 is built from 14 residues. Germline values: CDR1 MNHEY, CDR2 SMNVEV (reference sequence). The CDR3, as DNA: TGTGCCAGCAGCCGGGACAGGGGCGTTGATACGCAGTATTTT. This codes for CASSRDRGVDTQYF.

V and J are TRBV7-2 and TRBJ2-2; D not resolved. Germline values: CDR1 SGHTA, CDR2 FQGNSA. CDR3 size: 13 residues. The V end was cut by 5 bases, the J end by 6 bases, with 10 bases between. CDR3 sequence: CASSPSAPGELFF. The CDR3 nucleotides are TGTGCCAGCAGCCCTTCAGCTCCCGGGGAGCTGTTTTTT.